The 25 T cell receptor beta chains given below trace back to one sample, sequenced in a study of neurological immune-mediated disorders. In TCRdb, the 5' RACE reads were re-called with MiXCR into one record per CDR3 protein. The data contain about 48,000 distinct CDR3 sequences, approximately 10% of them singletons. The sequenced material came from PBMCs. The receptor set was obtained from a woman aged 40 to 50 with HTLV-1-associated myelopathy (HAM/TSP).

This clonotype has ten or more counts. The J gene is TRBJ2-3, the V gene TRBV27; TRBD2 agrees at 9 bases. J gave up 7 bases and V 7 bases, and 9 bases lay outside the gene matches. The CDR3 extends over 14 amino acids. CDR1 MNHEY and CDR2 SMNVEV come from the germline V gene (reference sequence). CDR3 in DNA: TGTGCCAGCAACGGCGGGGGGGCAGGGAATACGCAGTATTTT. The encoded protein is CASNGGGAGNTQYF.

Regarding this clonotype: A read error may explain this, as a much larger clone is one base away. The rearrangement uses TRBV12-3 or TRBV12-4 and TRBJ2-4; D is possibly TRBD1 (6 bases). This CDR3 is 20 amino acids long. V was cut by 7 bases and J by 8 bases, with 36 bases left in between. CDR3 nucleotides: TGTGCCAGCAATTCTACCACCATCTTTCGAAGGGCAGGGGAATTGGACATTCAGTACTTC. Its translation is CASNSTTIFRRAGELDIQYF.

At least ten counts were recorded for this clonotype. V usage is TRBV3-1 and J usage is TRBJ2-7; D unclear. V lost 3 bases to trimming and J lost 2 bases, with 8 bases between them. Germline V gene lookup returns CDR1 LGHDT and CDR2 YNNKEL (reference sequence). This CDR3 comprises 13 residues. CDR3 residues: CASSHGPAYEQYF. DNA of the CDR3: TGTGCCAGCAGCCATGGACCAGCCTACGAGCAGTACTTC.

This clonotype showed up many times. This sequence joins TRBV6-2 or TRBV6-3 and TRBJ2-2; D is possibly TRBD2 (6 bases). The germline V gene has CDR1 MNHEY and CDR2 SVGEGT. The CDR3 runs 15 residues. The germline V and J ends were trimmed by 2 bases and 4 bases, with 11 bases remaining between them. Here the CDR3 reads CASSYRDFSTGELFF. The CDR3 coding sequence is TGTGCCAGCAGTTACCGGGACTTTTCCACCGGGGAGCTGTTTTTT.

In its sample, this clonotype ranks as medium-sized. The rearrangement joins TRBV12-3 or TRBV12-4 to TRBJ2-3, with 7 bases identical to TRBD2. Losses at the gene ends were 6 bases for V and 3 bases for J; bases not matched to a gene: 6. CDR3 length equals 14 residues. CDR3: CASSRGLETDTQYF. The CDR3, as DNA: TGTGCCAGCAGCCGTGGACTAGAAACAGATACGCAGTATTTT.

The table lists this clonotype with many counts. The rearrangement uses TRBV15 and TRBJ2-2; TRBD1 matches 9 bases. V was pared by 3 bases and J by 7 bases, with 3 bases of the junction left unmatched. CDR1 and CDR2 from the germline V gene are LNHNV and YYDKDF (reference sequence). The CDR3 sequence is 14 residues long. The CDR3 coding sequence is TGTGCCACCAGCAGCAGGACAGGGGACGGGGAGCTGTTTTTT. Its protein product is CATSSRTGDGELFF.

This clonotype was recorded at least ten times. The CDR3 nucleotides are TGCGCCAGCAGCTTGGTGCGGGCCTTGAACACTGAAGCTTTCTTT. Protein sequence: CASSLVRALNTEAFF. The chain employs TRBV5-1 and TRBJ1-1; D remains unclear. This CDR3 is built from 15 residues. Germline V lookup: CDR1 SGHRS, CDR2 YFSETQ. The ends were cut back, 0 bases at V and 0 bases at J, with 9 bases in the middle.

This clonotype has at least ten counts. The genes are TRBV20-1 and TRBJ2-1, with 10 bases identical to TRBD2. Unmatched junction bases numbered 7, after V lost 3 bases and J lost 8 bases. Germline-derived CDR1 and CDR2 are DFQATT and SNEGSKA (reference sequence). The CDR3 spans 14 residues. The CDR3 DNA reads TGCAGTGCTAGCTCTAGCGGGAGTAACGATGAGCAGTTCTTC. Translated, it gives CSASSSGSNDEQFF.

This clonotype was seen many times. This chain uses TRBV4-1 with TRBJ1-3; 8 nucleotides align to TRBD1. J lost 4 bases, V lost 0 bases, and 5 bases had no gene match. Germline CDR1 is MGHRA and CDR2 is YSYEKL. The CDR3 extends over 16 amino acids. CDR3 DNA: TGCGCCAGCAGCCAAGATCCCGGGACAGGCGGAAACACCATATATTTT. Protein sequence: CASSQDPGTGGNTIYF.

There are many counts of this clonotype. V gene TRBV7-9 combines with J gene TRBJ2-1; D unresolved. Trimming removed 3 bases from V and 0 bases from J, with 12 bases in between. The CDR3 length is 16 residues. Germline V CDR1 and CDR2: SEHNR, FQNEAQ (reference sequence). The CDR3 coding sequence is TGTGCCAGCAGCTTTCTGGCGCTTTACTCCTACAATGAGCAGTTCTTC. Translating it yields CASSFLALYSYNEQFF.

There are many counts of this clonotype. The J gene is TRBJ2-1, the V gene TRBV12-3 or TRBV12-4; 12 positions agree with TRBD2. V shed 3 bases, J shed 8 bases, and the junction held 8 bases outside the gene matches. CDR3 length: 16 residues. The CDR3 is CASSFRASGGAYEQFF. For the CDR3, the DNA is TGTGCCAGCAGTTTTCGGGCTAGCGGGGGGGCCTATGAGCAGTTCTTC.

In its sample, this clonotype was seen many times. This chain joins TRBV30 and TRBJ1-3; D might be TRBD1 (5 bases). In germline, CDR1 is GTSNPN, CDR2 SVGIG (reference sequence). The V and J ends lost 2 bases and 0 bases respectively, with 11 bases between them. The CDR3 contains 15 residues. The DNA for the CDR3 is TGTGCCTGGAGTCCCAGGGACTTCTCTGGAAACACCATATATTTT. Translating it yields CAWSPRDFSGNTIYF.

This clonotype has ten or more counts. V usage is TRBV21-1 and J usage is TRBJ2-7; the D segment call TRBD1 is taken from the table without a DNA check. TRBV21-1 is given as a pseudogene. CDR3 length equals 15 residues. The DNA of the CDR3 is TGTGCCAGCAGCAAACCTTGGAGGGGGCTGTACGAGCAGTACTTC. Translating gives CASSKPWRGLYEQYF.

As for this clonotype: No conserved phenylalanine or tryptophan is present at the end of the CDR3, so a read error is the likely explanation. This chain links TRBV20-1 with TRBJ2-7; 8 bases match TRBD1. Trimming at V came to 3 bases and at J to 7 bases, leaving 8 bases not matched to a gene. Germline CDR1 and CDR2: DFQATT and SNEGSKA (reference sequence). The CDR3 has 13 amino acids. This CDR3 reads CSARTGAYNEQYL. CDR3 coding DNA: TGCAGTGCTAGGACAGGGGCTTACAATGAGCAGTACCTC.

This clonotype was detected a few times. The J gene is TRBJ1-6, the V gene TRBV4-1; 7 bases agree with TRBD1. Per the germline V gene, CDR1 is MGHRA and CDR2 is YSYEKL. The CDR3 has 15 residues. Unmatched junction bases numbered 7, after V lost 3 bases and J lost 8 bases. In DNA, the CDR3 is TGCGCCAGCAGCCAGCGGGACAGTACACATTCACCCCTCCACTTT. It translates to CASSQRDSTHSPLHF.

This clonotype was counted at least ten times. V usage is TRBV12-3 or TRBV12-4 and J usage is TRBJ2-1; 11 bases fit TRBD2. The CDR3 runs to 16 residues. J lost 8 bases, V lost 5 bases, and 11 bases had no gene match. Written as DNA, the CDR3 is TGTGCCAGCAGTCCCAACTTAGCGGGGGGGCCCCATGAGCAGTTCTTC. It specifies CASSPNLAGGPHEQFF.

This clonotype appeared many times. The chain has TRBV27 and TRBJ2-4, with unresolved D. Germline assignment: CDR1 MNHEY and CDR2 SMNVEV (reference sequence). Trimming removed 5 bases at V and 9 bases at J, with 11 bases between. The CDR3 has 12 amino acids. CDR3 loop: CASSPREGIQYF. The CDR3 nucleotides are TGTGCCAGCAGTCCTAGAGAAGGCATTCAGTACTTC.

The J gene is TRBJ2-6, the V gene TRBV5-1, with 8 bases that match TRBD1. CDR1 is SGHRS, CDR2 YFSETQ, per germline. This CDR3 region has 16 residues. Unmatched junction bases numbered 1, after V lost 0 bases and J lost 2 bases. The CDR3 here is CASSLVQGAGANVLTF. Written as DNA, the CDR3 is TGCGCCAGCAGCTTGGTACAGGGGGCTGGGGCCAACGTCCTGACTTTC.

This clonotype was seen more than once but under ten times. V is TRBV4-3 and J is TRBJ2-5; 14 nucleotides align to TRBD2. J gave up 3 bases and V 4 bases, and 1 base lay outside the gene matches. Germline V CDR1 and CDR2: LGHNA, YSLEER. This CDR3 is 15 amino acids long. DNA of the CDR3: TGCGCCAGCAGCCCGGGACTAGCGGGGGAAGAGACCCAGTACTTC. Residues: CASSPGLAGEETQYF.

In the case of this clonotype: This may come from a read error, since a much larger clone is one base off. This chain uses TRBV18 with TRBJ2-3; D is ambiguous. This CDR3 is 16 amino acids long. Germline-derived CDR1 and CDR2 are KGHSH and LQKENI. The V gene lost 2 bases and the J gene lost 4 bases, with 16 bases spanning the gap. The chain's CDR3 is CASSPTSVATSDTQYF. In DNA, the CDR3 is TGTGCCAGCTCACCAACTTCCGTGGCTACCTCAGATACGCAGTATTTT.

The V gene is TRBV30, the J gene TRBJ1-2; D gene ambiguous. The length of the CDR3 is 15 residues. V lost 1 base and J 2 bases, leaving 14 bases between the germline ends. Per the germline V gene, CDR1 is GTSNPN and CDR2 is SVGIG (reference sequence). CDR3 in amino acids: CAWSDQRQRNYGYTF. For the CDR3, the DNA is TGTGCCTGGAGTGACCAGAGGCAGCGCAACTATGGCTACACCTTC.

This clonotype was recorded at least ten times. This rearrangement joins TRBV25-1 to TRBJ2-5; 9 bases are a match to TRBD1. J was trimmed by 9 bases and V by 0 bases; bases with no gene match: 8. Germline CDR1 reads MGHDK; CDR2 reads SYGVNS. This CDR3 is 15 amino acids long. The CDR3 DNA reads TGTGCCAGCAGTGAATATAAGGAACAGGGGGCGCCCCAGTACTTC. Amino acid sequence: CASSEYKEQGAPQYF.

This clonotype occurred many times. The chain has TRBV12-5 and TRBJ1-1; 8 bases fit TRBD1. Germline CDR1 reads LGHNT; CDR2 reads FRNRAP. CDR3 length equals 17 residues. Germline trimming cut 4 bases from V and 2 bases from J; bases unmatched to any gene: 12. CDR3 DNA sequence: TGTGCTAGTGGTTACCTATCTTCGGGACAGGTCAACACTGAAGCTTTCTTT. This encodes CASGYLSSGQVNTEAFF.

This clonotype has a count of ten or more. The rearrangement uses TRBV27 and TRBJ1-2, with D unclear. Germline loops: CDR1 MNHEY, CDR2 SMNVEV (reference sequence). The V gene lost 10 bases and the J gene lost 7 bases, with 13 bases spanning the gap. The CDR3 is made up of 11 amino acids. The CDR3 sequence: CATSSWSGYTF. CDR3 coding DNA: TGTGCCACCAGCAGTTGGAGTGGCTACACCTTC.

This clonotype was detected many times. V is TRBV29-1 and J is TRBJ2-7; 10 bases fit TRBD1. CDR1 SQVTM and CDR2 ANQGSEA come from the germline V gene. V shed 7 bases, J shed 2 bases, and the junction held 5 bases outside the gene matches. This CDR3 is 13 amino acids long. The CDR3 loop is CSGRDRGTYEQYF. CDR3 nucleotide sequence: TGCAGCGGACGGGACAGGGGAACCTACGAGCAGTACTTC.